These 12 T cell receptor beta chains were sequenced from one sample in a study of T-cell reconstitution after alpha-beta-depleted transplantation in children. TCRbeta library preparation incorporated unique molecular identifiers. TCRdb re-analysed the PCR reads in MiXCR, keeping a single row per CDR3 protein. The table shows some 490,000 distinct CDR3 sequences, with under 15% occurring only once. The source material was PBMCs from the stem cell graft donor, sampled from the stem cell graft. Receptor source: a human donor who donated a stem cell graft to a child with combined immunodeficiency.

This sequence joins TRBV6-1 and TRBJ2-5; TRBD1 agrees at 8 bases. From germline, CDR1 is MNHNS and CDR2 SASEGT. The CDR3 has 15 amino acids. Germline trimming cut 6 bases from V and 2 bases from J; bases unmatched to any gene: 8. The CDR3 here is CASSPLGQEQETQYF. The CDR3 coding sequence is TGTGCCAGCAGCCCCCTGGGACAGGAGCAAGAGACCCAGTACTTC.

This clonotype has a handful of counts. The J gene is TRBJ2-3, the V gene TRBV24-1; D call uncertain. The CDR3 spans 13 residues. Trimming pared 4 bases from V and 2 bases from J, leaving 6 bases between. Germline assignment: CDR1 KGHDR and CDR2 SFDVKD. CDR3 region: CATSELSTDTQYF. CDR3 DNA: TGTGCCACCAGTGAACTCTCCACAGATACGCAGTATTTT.

This clonotype was found many times. J is TRBJ1-2 and V is TRBV12-3 or TRBV12-4; no reliable D call. The CDR3 consists of 14 residues. Trimming shortened V by 2 bases and J by 4 bases, and 11 bases separated the two germline ends. CDR3 region: CASSLRPGLYGYTF. CDR3 sequence (DNA): TGTGCCAGCAGTTTAAGGCCGGGTCTCTATGGCTACACCTTC.

This chain connects TRBV20-1 to TRBJ1-2, with TRBD1 identical over 9 bases. The CDR3 has 12 amino acids. Germline lookup yields CDR1 DFQATT and CDR2 SNEGSKA (reference sequence). Germline trimming cut 6 bases from V and 5 bases from J; bases unmatched to any gene: 4. CDR3 sequence (DNA): TGCAGTGCCACCGGGACAGGGTATGGCTACACCTTC. This codes for CSATGTGYGYTF.

There are a few counts of this clonotype. The V and J genes are TRBV14 and TRBJ2-1, with unresolved D. The CDR3 has 15 residues. Germline loops: CDR1 SGHDN, CDR2 FVKESK. The V and J ends lost 6 bases and 0 bases respectively, with 12 bases between them. In nucleotides, the CDR3 is TGTGCCAGCAGTATCAACTTAGGCTCCTACAATGAGCAGTTCTTC. This sequence encodes CASSINLGSYNEQFF.

This sequence joins TRBV20-1 and TRBJ2-4; 11 positions match TRBD1. Germline V gene lookup returns CDR1 DFQATT and CDR2 SNEGSKA (reference sequence). The V segment lost 0 bases and the J segment 8 bases; nucleotides outside the gene matches: 18. The CDR3 runs to 19 residues. The CDR3 spells CSARDPRRLRTGGLYIQYF. Written as DNA, the CDR3 is TGCAGTGCTAGAGATCCTCGCAGACTTAGGACAGGGGGCTTGTACATTCAGTACTTC.

This clonotype was seen more than once but under ten times. The chain recombines TRBV7-9 with TRBJ1-2; D remains ambiguous. From germline, CDR1 is SEHNR and CDR2 FQNEAQ (reference sequence). V was shortened by 3 bases and J by 7 bases, with 21 bases between the two germline ends. The CDR3 is 16 residues long. CDR3 sequence: CASSFSSGRGFSGYTF. The CDR3 DNA follows: TGTGCCAGCAGCTTCTCGTCGGGTCGGGGATTTAGTGGCTACACCTTC.

The gene calls are TRBV6-5 and TRBJ2-1; the match to TRBD1 covers 9 bases. Germline V gene lookup returns CDR1 MNHEY and CDR2 SVGAGI. Unmatched junction bases numbered 5, after V lost 4 bases and J lost 4 bases. This CDR3 region has 15 residues. The CDR3 sequence is CASSSDGTGYNEQFF. CDR3 DNA: TGTGCCAGCAGTTCGGACGGGACAGGGTACAATGAGCAGTTCTTC.

The gene calls are TRBV7-9 and TRBJ2-7; D is undetermined. The CDR3 consists of 16 residues. Looked up from germline, CDR1 is SEHNR and CDR2 is FQNEAQ (reference sequence). The V gene lost 1 base and the J gene lost 0 bases, with 13 bases spanning the gap. CDR3 nucleotides: TGTGCCAGCAGCTTAGTCGCAGGACGCAGCTCCTACGAGCAGTACTTC. Amino acid sequence: CASSLVAGRSSYEQYF.

The chain joins TRBV20-1 to TRBJ2-3; TRBD1 agrees at 11 bases. Germline V CDR1 and CDR2: DFQATT, SNEGSKA (reference sequence). Trimming at V came to 4 bases and at J to 4 bases, leaving 7 bases not matched to a gene. The CDR3 runs 15 residues. The CDR3 nucleotides read TGCAGTGCTACAAGACGGGGACAGGGGGCAGATACGCAGTATTTT. This translates into CSATRRGQGADTQYF.

V is TRBV5-1 and J is TRBJ1-5; D is unclear. V lost 5 bases and J lost 4, with 19 bases in between. CDR1 and CDR2 (germline): SGHRS, YFSETQ. The CDR3 is 16 amino acids. The CDR3 nucleotides are TGCGCCAGCAGATCACTAAAGGGAGAGGAGAATCAGCCCCAGCATTTT. Translation: CASRSLKGEENQPQHF. The variable domain in full, completed from reference TRBV5-1 and TRBJ1-5, reads KAGVTQTPRYLIKTRGQQVTLSCSPISGHRSVSWYQQTPGQGLQFLFEYFSETQRNKGNFPGRFSGRQFSNSRSEMNVSTLELGDSALYLCASRSLKGEENQPQHFGDGTRLSIL.

The chain links TRBV6-5 to TRBJ2-5; tentatively, D is TRBD2 (7 bases). The CDR3 covers 15 residues. Germline values: CDR1 MNHEY, CDR2 SVGAGI. V lost 4 bases to trimming and J lost 5 bases, with 17 bases between them. CDR3 loop: CASSSAFGGPETQYF. The CDR3, as DNA: TGTGCCAGCAGTTCTGCTTTCGGGGGGCCTGAGACCCAGTACTTC.